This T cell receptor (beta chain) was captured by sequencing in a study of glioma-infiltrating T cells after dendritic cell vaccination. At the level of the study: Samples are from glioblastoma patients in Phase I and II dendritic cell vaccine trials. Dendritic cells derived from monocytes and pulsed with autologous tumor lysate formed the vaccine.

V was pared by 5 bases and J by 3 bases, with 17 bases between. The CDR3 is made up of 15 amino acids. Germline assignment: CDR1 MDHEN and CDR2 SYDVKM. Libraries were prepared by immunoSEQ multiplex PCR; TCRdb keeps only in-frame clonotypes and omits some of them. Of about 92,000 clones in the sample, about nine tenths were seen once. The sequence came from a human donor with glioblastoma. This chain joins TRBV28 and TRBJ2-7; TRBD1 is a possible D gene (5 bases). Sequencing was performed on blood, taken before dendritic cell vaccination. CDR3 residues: CASSLPRRTSYEQYF. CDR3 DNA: TGTGCCAGCAGTCTTCCCCGACGGACAAGCTACGAGCAGTACTTC.